Listed below are T cell receptor beta chains from one sample, sequenced in a study of early T cells in non-severe SARS-CoV-2 infection. TCRdb reprocessed the 5' RACE reads with MiXCR, giving one entry per CDR3 protein. The sample yields 85,000 to 100,000 distinct CDR3 sequences, 16% seen once. The sequenced sample consisted of whole blood. These receptors were obtained from an adult who was a healthcare worker with PCR-confirmed SARS-CoV-2 infection or an uninfected control (not recorded which). The CDR3 runs from the conserved cysteine through the conserved F or W. A D gene is named only where the DNA matches it firmly. Clone size is given for some rows only: seen once, a few or many times, or a class if the clone is expanded.

D gene	V gene	clone size	J gene	CDR3 length	CDR3 DNA	CDR3 protein
.	TRBV6-5	few	TRBJ1-3	13	TGTGCCAGCAGTACAGGGTCTGGAAACACCATATATTTT	CASSTGSGNTIYF
TRBD2	TRBV5-4	.	TRBJ2-3	16	TGTGCCAGCAGCTTGGAGAGCGGGGGGTTGACAGATACGCAGTATTTT	CASSLESGGLTDTQYF
.	TRBV6-2/TRBV6-3	.	TRBJ1-5	14	TGTGCCAGCAGTTACTCTGAGGGAGGTCAGCCCCAGCATTTT	CASSYSEGGQPQHF
.	TRBV29-1	many	TRBJ2-1	9	TGCAGCGTTACAAATGAGCAGTTCTTC	CSVTNEQFF
TRBD2	TRBV6-1	.	TRBJ2-2	14	TGTGCCAGCGGGCCTAGCGGGGGCACCGGGGAGCTGTTTTTT	CASGPSGGTGELFF
.	TRBV11-2	many	TRBJ2-1	15	TGTGCCAGCAGCTTACAGGGCCTTACCTACAATGAGCAGTTCTTC	CASSLQGLTYNEQFF
.	TRBV20-1	.	TRBJ2-1	15	TGCAGTGCTAGAGATCATTCTAGCGAGTACAATGAGCAGTTCTTC	CSARDHSSEYNEQFF
.	TRBV20-1	few	TRBJ2-5	14	TGCAGTGCTAGAGATGGGACGCCACAAGAGACCCAGTACTTC	CSARDGTPQETQYF
.	TRBV4-3	.	TRBJ2-1	11	TGCGCCAGCAGCCAAGAGAATGAGCAGTTCTTC	CASSQENEQFF
.	TRBV21-1	.	TRBJ2-3	15	TGTGCCAGCAGCTTTCGACAGGCCATCGGGGATACGCAGTATTTT	CASSFRQAIGDTQYF
TRBD1	TRBV5-5	.	TRBJ1-5	14	TGTGCCAGCAGCGCGGACAGGGAAGGTCAGCCCCAGCATTTT	CASSADREGQPQHF
.	TRBV29-1	.	TRBJ1-3	13	TGCAGCGCTGGGGTGAACTCTGGAAACACCATATATTTT	CSAGVNSGNTIYF
.	TRBV29-1	few	TRBJ1-1	13	TGCAGCGTTGAGTTCCAGGGGAACACTGAAGCTTTCTTT	CSVEFQGNTEAFF
.	TRBV29-1	.	TRBJ2-1	12	TGCAGCGGTAGAACCTCAGACAATGAGCAGTTCTTC	CSGRTSDNEQFF